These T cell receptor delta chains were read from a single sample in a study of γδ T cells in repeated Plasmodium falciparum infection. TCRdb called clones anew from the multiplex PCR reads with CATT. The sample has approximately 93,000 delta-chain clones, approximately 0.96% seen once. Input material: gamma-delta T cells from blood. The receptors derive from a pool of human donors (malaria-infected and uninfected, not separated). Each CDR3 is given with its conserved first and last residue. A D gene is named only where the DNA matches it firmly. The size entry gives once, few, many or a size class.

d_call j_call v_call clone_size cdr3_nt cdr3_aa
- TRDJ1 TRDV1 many TGTGCTCTTGGGGAACTGGTCTTCCTACCGACTGGGGGGCGAAGGGACGGTAAACTCATCTTT CALGELVFLPTGGRRDGKLIF
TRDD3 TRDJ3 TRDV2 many TGTGCCTGTGACACCTTACTGGGGGATACGCAGTGGGACACCCGACAGATGTTTTTC CACDTLLGDTQWDTRQMFF
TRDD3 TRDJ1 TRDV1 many TGTGCTCTTGGGGAACTAGGAAGGGAGACGACCTTACTGGGGGATAATGGGAACACCGATAAACTCATCTTT CALGELGRETTLLGDNGNTDKLIF
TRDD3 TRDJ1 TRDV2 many TGTGCCTGTGACACAATCGATGGGGGAGAGCACACCGATAAACTCATCTTT CACDTIDGGEHTDKLIF
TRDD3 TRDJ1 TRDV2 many TGTGCCTGTGACACCGTCGGTGGGGGATACGCTCGCGATAAACTCATCTTT CACDTVGGGYARDKLIF
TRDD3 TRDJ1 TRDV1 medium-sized TGTGCTCTTGGGGAACTTAATAGAGGGGATACGGAGGAACGGTTCACCGATAAACTCATCTTT CALGELNRGDTEERFTDKLIF
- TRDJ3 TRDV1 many TGTGCTCTTGGGGAACTCGCCTCCTCAACCCCCGGGGCCTCCTGGGACACCCGACAGATGTTTTTC CALGELASSTPGASWDTRQMFF
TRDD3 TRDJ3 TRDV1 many TGTGCTCTTGGGGACTACAGCTGGGGGATTCGCTGGGACACCCGACAGATGTTTTTC CALGDYSWGIRWDTRQMFF
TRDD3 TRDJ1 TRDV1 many TGTGCTCTTGGGGAACTCTCCCTCCCTATAATGCCTACTGGGGGATATATCACCGATAAACTCATCTTT CALGELSLPIMPTGGYITDKLIF
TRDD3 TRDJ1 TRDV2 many TGTGCCTGTGAACCGATGGGCGTACTGGGGGACGCGTACACCGATAAACTCATCTTT CACEPMGVLGDAYTDKLIF
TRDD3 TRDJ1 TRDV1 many TGTGCTCTTGGGGAACTATCTTTACTGGGGGATACTTACACCGATAAACTCATCTTT CALGELSLLGDTYTDKLIF
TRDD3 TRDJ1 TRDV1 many TGTGCTCTTGGGCCTCTACGATGGCTCCGGGGGATATCTCTCACCGATAAACTCATCTTT CALGPLRWLRGISLTDKLIF
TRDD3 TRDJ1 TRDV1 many TGTGCTCTTGGGGACCCCCCTAGAGGGCTGGGGGATACGATGCGCACCGATAAACTCATCTTT CALGDPPRGLGDTMRTDKLIF
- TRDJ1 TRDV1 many TGTGCTCTTGGGGAAGCACTTCTGACGTTTCTACAGGGCGATAAACTCATCTTT CALGEALLTFLQGDKLIF
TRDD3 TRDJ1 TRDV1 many TGTGCTCTTGGGGACCGAAGAGGTCCTGTACACCGGTACTGGGGGATACAGTACACCGATAAACTCATCTTT CALGDRRGPVHRYWGIQYTDKLIF
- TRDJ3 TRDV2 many TGTGCCTGTGACCCCATCGTAGATACGATCATCTCCTGGGACACCCGACAGATGTTTTTC CACDPIVDTIISWDTRQMFF
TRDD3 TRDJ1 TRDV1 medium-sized TGTGCTCTTGGGGAAACTAGGACTGGGGGATACCTATCGACAAAACTCATCTTT CALGETRTGGYLSTKLIF
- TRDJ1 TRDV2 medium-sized TGTGCCTGTGACACCCACCTGACAAAAAACACCGATAAACTCATCTTT CACDTHLTKNTDKLIF
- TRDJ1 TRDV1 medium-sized TGTGCTCTCCGGTGGGTGTCCACGAAAAAGTACACCGATAAACTCATCTTT CALRWVSTKKYTDKLIF
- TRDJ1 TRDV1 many TGTGCTCTTGGGGAAATTAGGGCCTCCAAAAAACTCATCTTT CALGEIRASKKLIF
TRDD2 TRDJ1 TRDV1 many TGTGCTCTTGGGGAACTACCCCAAGGTTGGTACTTCCTAACCGATAAACTCATCTTT CALGELPQGWYFLTDKLIF
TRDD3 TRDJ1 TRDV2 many TGTGCCTGTGACACCTTCGTACTGGGGGATACGCGTGGCGATAAACTCATCTTT CACDTFVLGDTRGDKLIF
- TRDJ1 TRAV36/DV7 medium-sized TGTGCTGTGGAGGTTCAGAATCCTACCCCGGCCTTGATGGGGGTCTATATGTACACCGATAAACTCATCTTT CAVEVQNPTPALMGVYMYTDKLIF
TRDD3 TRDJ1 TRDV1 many TGTGCTCTTGGGGACTACTCGGTGGGGGATACGCGTACCGATAAACTCATCTTT CALGDYSVGDTRTDKLIF
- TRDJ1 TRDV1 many TGTGCTCTTGAGCCTTCCTACGATAAGTGGGGGATAACCGATAAACTCATCTTT CALEPSYDKWGITDKLIF
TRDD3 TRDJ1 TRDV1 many TGTGCTCTTGGGGACTGGCATAGGGGTACTGGGGGATCCACCGATAAACTCATCTTT CALGDWHRGTGGSTDKLIF
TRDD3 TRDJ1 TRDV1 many TGTGCTCTTGGGGAACTGGGGGATACGCTGGACACCGATAAACTCATCTTT CALGELGDTLDTDKLIF
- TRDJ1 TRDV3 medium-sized TGTGCCTTTGTAGCTGGGCCGAAGAGGGTCATCTTT CAFVAGPKRVIF
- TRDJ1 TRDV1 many TGTGCTCTTGGGGAACGGTCCTTCTCAAGATCCTGGGCTGGGGCCTCACTAAAAACCGATAAACTCATCTTT CALGERSFSRSWAGASLKTDKLIF